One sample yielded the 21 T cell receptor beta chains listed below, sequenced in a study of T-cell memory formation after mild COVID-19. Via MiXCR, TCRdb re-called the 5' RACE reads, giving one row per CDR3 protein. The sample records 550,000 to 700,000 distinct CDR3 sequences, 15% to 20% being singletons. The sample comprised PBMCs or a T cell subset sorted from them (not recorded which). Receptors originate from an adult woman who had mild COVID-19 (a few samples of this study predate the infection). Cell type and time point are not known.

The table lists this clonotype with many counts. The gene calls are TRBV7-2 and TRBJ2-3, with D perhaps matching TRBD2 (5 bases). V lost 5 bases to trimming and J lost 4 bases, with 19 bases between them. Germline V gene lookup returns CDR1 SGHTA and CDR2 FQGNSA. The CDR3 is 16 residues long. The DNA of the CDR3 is TGTGCCAGCAGCCTCCTTTTGCGGGCGCTTGCAGATACGCAGTATTTT. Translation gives CASSLLLRALADTQYF.

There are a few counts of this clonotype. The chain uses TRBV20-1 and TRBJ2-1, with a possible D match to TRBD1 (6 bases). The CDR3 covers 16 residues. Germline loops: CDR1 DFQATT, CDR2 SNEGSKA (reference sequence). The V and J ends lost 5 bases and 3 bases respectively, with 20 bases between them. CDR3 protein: CSALSWGQAYYNEQFF. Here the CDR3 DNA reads TGCAGTGCTCTCAGCTGGGGGCAGGCATACTACAATGAGCAGTTCTTC.

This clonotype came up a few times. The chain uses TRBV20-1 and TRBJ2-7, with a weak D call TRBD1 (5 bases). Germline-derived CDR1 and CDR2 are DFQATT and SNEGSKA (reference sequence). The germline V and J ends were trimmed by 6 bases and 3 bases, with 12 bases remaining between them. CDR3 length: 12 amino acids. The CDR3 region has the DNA TGCAGTGCCAGGGTTTCGGACTACGAGCAGTACTTC. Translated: CSARVSDYEQYF.

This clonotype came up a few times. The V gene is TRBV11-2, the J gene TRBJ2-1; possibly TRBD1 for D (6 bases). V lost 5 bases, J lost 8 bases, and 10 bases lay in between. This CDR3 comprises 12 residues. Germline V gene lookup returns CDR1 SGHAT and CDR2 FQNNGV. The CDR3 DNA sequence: TGTGCCAGCAGCACACAGGGCCATGAGCAGTTCTTC. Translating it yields CASSTQGHEQFF. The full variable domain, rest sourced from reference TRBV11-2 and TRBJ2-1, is EAGVAQSPRYKIIEKRQSVAFWCNPISGHATLYWYQQILGQGPKLLIQFQNNGVVDDSQLPKDRFSAERLKGVDSTLKIQPAKLEDSAVYLCASSTQGHEQFFGPGTRLTVL.

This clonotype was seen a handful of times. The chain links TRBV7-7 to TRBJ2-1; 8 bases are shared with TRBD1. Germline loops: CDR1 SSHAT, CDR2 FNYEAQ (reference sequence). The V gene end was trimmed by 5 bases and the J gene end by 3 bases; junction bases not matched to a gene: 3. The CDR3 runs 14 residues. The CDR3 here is CASSNGQGYNEQFF. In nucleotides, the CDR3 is TGTGCCAGCAGCAACGGACAGGGCTACAATGAGCAGTTCTTC.

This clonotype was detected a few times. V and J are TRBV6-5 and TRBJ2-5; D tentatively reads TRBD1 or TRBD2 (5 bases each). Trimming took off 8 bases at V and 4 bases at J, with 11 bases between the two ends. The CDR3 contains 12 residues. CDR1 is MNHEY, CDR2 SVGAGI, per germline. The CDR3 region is CASRGTGETQYF. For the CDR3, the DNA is TGTGCCAGCCGAGGGACGGGAGAGACCCAGTACTTC.

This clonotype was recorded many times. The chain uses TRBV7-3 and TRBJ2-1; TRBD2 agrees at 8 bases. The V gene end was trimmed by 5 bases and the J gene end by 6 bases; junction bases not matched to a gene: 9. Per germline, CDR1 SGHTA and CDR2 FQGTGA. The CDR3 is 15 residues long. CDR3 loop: CASSHGTRGPNEQFF. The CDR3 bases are TGTGCCAGCAGCCATGGGACTAGAGGACCCAATGAGCAGTTCTTC.

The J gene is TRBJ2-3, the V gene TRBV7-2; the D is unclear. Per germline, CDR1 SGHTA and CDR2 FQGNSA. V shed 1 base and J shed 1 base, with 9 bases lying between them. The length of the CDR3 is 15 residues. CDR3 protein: CASSLGSAGTDTQYF. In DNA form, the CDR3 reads TGTGCCAGCAGCTTAGGATCAGCCGGCACAGATACGCAGTATTTT.

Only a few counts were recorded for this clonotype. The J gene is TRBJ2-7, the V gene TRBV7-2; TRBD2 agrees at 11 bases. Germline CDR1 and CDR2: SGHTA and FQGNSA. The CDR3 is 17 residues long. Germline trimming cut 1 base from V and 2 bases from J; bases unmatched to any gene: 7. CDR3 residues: CASSLVGLAGFTYEQYF. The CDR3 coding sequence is TGTGCCAGCAGCTTAGTAGGACTAGCGGGCTTTACCTACGAGCAGTACTTC.

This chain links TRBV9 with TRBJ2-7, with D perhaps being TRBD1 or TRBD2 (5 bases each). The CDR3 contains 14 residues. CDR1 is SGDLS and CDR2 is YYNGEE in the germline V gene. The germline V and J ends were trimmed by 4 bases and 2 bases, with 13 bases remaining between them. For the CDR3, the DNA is TGTGCCAGCAGCAAAGACGGGACGACCTACGAGCAGTACTTC. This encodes CASSKDGTTYEQYF. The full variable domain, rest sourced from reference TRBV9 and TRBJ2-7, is DSGVTQTPKHLITATGQRVTLRCSPRSGDLSVYWYQQSLDQGLQFLIQYYNGEERAKGNILERFSAQQFPDLHSELNLSSLELGDSALYFCASSKDGTTYEQYFGPGTRLTVT.

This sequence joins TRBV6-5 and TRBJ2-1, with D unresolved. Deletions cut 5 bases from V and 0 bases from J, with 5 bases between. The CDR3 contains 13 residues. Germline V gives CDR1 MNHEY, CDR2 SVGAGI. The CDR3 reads CASSISSYNEQFF. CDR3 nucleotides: TGTGCCAGCAGTATAAGCTCCTACAATGAGCAGTTCTTC.

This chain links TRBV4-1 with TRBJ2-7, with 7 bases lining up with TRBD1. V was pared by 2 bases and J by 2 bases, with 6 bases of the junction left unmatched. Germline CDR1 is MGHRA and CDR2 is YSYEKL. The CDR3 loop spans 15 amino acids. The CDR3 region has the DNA TGCGCCAGCAGCCAAAACAGGGGAGAAACCTACGAGCAGTACTTC. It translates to CASSQNRGETYEQYF.

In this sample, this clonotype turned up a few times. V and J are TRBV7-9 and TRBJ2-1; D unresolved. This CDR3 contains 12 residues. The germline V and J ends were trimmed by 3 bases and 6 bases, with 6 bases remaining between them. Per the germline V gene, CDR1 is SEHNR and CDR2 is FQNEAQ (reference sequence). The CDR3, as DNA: TGTGCCAGCAGCTTCCCGGTCAATGAGCAGTTCTTC. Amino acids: CASSFPVNEQFF.

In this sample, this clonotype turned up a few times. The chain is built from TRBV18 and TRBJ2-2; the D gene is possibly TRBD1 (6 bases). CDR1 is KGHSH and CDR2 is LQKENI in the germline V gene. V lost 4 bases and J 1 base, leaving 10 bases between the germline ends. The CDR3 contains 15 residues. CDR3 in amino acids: CASSRPGQNTGELFF. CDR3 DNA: TGTGCCAGCTCACGACCGGGACAGAACACCGGGGAGCTGTTTTTT.

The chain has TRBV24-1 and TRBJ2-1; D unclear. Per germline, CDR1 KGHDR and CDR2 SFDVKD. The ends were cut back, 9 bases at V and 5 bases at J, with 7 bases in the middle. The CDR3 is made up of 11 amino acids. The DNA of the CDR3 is TGTGCCACCCAACAAGACAATGAGCAGTTCTTC. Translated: CATQQDNEQFF.

CDR3 bases: TGTGCCAGCAGTCCCCCCCCCGGACTAGCGGGGGCAGATACGCAGTATTTT. Translation gives CASSPPPGLAGADTQYF. This sequence joins TRBV12-3 or TRBV12-4 and TRBJ2-3; 13 bases agree with TRBD2. This CDR3 comprises 17 residues. The junction had 9 bases not matched to a gene; V was cut back by 5 bases and J by 4 bases.

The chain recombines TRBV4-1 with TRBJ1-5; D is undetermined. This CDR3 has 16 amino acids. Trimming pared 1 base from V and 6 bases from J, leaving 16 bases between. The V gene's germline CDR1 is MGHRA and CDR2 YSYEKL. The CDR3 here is CASSQGRQAGAQPQHF. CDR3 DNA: TGCGCCAGCAGCCAAGGTCGGCAGGCGGGAGCTCAGCCCCAGCATTTT.

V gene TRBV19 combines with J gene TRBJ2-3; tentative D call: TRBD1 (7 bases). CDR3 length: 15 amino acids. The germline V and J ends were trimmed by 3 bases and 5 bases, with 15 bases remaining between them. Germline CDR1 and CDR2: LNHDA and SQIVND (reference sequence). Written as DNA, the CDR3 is TGTGCCAGTAGTATTGGGCTCCAGGGGGGAGATACGCAGTATTTT. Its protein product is CASSIGLQGGDTQYF.

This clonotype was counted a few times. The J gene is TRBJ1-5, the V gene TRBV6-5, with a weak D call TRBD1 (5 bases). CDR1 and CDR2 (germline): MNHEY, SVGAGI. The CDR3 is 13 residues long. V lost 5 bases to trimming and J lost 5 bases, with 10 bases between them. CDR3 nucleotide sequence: TGTGCCAGCAGTCCGCGACAGCATCAGCCCCAGCATTTT. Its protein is CASSPRQHQPQHF.

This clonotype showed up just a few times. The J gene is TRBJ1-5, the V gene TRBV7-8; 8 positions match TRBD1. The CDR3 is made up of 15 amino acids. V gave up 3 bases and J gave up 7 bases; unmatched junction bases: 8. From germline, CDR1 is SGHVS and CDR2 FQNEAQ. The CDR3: CASSFERQGRQPQHF. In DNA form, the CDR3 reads TGTGCCAGCAGCTTCGAAAGACAGGGGAGGCAGCCCCAGCATTTT.

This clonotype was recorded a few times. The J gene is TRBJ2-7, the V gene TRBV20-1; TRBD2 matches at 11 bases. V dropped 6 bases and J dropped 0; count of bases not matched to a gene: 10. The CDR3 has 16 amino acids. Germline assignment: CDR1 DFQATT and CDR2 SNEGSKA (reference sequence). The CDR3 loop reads CSAILGTSGNSYEQYF. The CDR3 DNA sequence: TGCAGTGCAATCTTAGGGACTAGCGGTAACTCCTACGAGCAGTACTTC.